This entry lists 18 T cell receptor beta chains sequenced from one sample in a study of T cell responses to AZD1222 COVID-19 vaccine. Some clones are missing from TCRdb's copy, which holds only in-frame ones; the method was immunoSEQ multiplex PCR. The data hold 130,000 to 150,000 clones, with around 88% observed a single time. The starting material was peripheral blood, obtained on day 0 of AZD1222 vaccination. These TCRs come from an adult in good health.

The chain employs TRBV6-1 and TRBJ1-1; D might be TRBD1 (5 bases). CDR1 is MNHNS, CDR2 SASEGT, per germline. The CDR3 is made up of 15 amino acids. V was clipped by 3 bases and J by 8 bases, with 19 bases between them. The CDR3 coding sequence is TGTGCCAGCAGTGAGTCAGGGATCGGGGGGGTAGAAGCTTTCTTT. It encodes CASSESGIGGVEAFF.

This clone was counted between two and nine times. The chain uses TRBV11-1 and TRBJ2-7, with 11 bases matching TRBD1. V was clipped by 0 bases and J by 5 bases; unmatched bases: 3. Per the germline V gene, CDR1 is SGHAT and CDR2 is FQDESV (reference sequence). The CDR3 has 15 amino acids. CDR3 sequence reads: CASSLAGQGVHEQYF. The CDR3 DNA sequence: TGTGCCAGCAGCTTAGCGGGACAGGGGGTCCACGAGCAGTACTTC. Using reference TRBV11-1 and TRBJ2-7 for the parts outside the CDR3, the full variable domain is EAEVAQSPRYKITEKSQAVAFWCDPISGHATLYWYRQILGQGPELLVQFQDESVVDDSQLPKDRFSAERLKGVDSTLKIQPAELGDSAMYLCASSLAGQGVHEQYFGPGTRLTVT.

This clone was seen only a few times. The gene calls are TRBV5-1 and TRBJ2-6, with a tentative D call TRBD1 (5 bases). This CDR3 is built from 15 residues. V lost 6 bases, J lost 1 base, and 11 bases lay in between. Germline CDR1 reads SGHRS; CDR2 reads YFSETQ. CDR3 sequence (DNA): TGCGCCAGCACCAAAGGGGTGTCTGGGGCCAACGTCCTGACTTTC. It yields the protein CASTKGVSGANVLTF.

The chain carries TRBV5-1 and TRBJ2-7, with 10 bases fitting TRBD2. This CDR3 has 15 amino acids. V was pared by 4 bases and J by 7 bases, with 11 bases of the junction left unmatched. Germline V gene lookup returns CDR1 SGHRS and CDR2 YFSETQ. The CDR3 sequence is CASSLGGTSVFEQYF. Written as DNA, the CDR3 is TGCGCCAGCAGCCTGGGTGGGACTAGCGTTTTTGAGCAGTACTTC.

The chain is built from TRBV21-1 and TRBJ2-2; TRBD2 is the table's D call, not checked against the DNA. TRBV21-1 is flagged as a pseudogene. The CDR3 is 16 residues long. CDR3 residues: CASNLSGGLNTGELFF. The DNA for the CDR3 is TGTGCCAGCAACCTCAGCGGGGGCCTGAACACCGGGGAGCTGTTTTTT.

The CDR3 sequence is CASSAGSVQYF. The CDR3, as DNA: TGTGCCAGCAGCGCGGGGAGTGTTCAGTACTTC. The rearrangement uses TRBV7-2 and TRBJ2-7; possibly TRBD2 for D (6 bases). The CDR3 loop spans 11 amino acids. With 5 bases removed from V and 10 bases from J, the gap between germline ends came to 12 bases. Germline values: CDR1 SGHTA, CDR2 FQGNSA.

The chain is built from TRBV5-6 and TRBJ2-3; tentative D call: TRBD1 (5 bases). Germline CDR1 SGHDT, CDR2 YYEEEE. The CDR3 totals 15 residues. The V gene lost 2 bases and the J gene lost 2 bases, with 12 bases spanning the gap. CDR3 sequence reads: CASSFNRFNTDTQYF. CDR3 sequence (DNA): TGTGCCAGCAGCTTTAACAGGTTTAACACAGATACGCAGTATTTT.

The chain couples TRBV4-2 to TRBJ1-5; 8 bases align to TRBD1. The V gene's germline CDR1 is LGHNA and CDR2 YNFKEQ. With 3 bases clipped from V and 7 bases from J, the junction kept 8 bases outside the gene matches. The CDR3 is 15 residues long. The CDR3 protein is CASSQQSGGLQPQHF. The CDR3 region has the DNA TGTGCCAGCAGCCAGCAATCAGGGGGCTTGCAGCCCCAGCATTTT.

The CDR3 is CASSLGQSYGYTF. The CDR3 DNA reads as TGTGCCAGCAGCTTGGGACAGAGCTATGGCTACACCTTC. V gene TRBV6-2 or TRBV6-3 combines with J gene TRBJ1-2, with 7 positions matching TRBD1. The CDR3 loop spans 13 amino acids. V shed 6 bases and J 4 bases; nucleotides not matched to a gene: 5. The germline V gene encodes CDR1 MNHEY and CDR2 SVGEGT.

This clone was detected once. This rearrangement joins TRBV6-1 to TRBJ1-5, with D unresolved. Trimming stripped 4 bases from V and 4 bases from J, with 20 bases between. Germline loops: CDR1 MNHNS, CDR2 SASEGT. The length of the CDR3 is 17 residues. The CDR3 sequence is CASSGVTTGVGNQPQHF. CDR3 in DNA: TGTGCCAGCAGTGGTGTCACCACGGGTGTGGGAAATCAGCCCCAGCATTTT.

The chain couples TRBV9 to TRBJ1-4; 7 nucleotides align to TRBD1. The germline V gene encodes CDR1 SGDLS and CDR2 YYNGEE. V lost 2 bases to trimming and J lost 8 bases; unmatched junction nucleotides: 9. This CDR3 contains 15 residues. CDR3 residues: CASSVSGGGGEKLFF. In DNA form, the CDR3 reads TGTGCCAGCAGCGTCTCAGGGGGAGGAGGCGAAAAACTGTTTTTT.

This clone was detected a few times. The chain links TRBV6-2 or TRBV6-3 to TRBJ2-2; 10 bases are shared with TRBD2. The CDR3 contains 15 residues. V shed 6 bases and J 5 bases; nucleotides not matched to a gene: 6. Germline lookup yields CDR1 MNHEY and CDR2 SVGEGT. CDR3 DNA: TGTGCCAGCAGCAGCGGGGGGGCGACAACCGGGGAGCTGTTTTTT. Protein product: CASSSGGATTGELFF.

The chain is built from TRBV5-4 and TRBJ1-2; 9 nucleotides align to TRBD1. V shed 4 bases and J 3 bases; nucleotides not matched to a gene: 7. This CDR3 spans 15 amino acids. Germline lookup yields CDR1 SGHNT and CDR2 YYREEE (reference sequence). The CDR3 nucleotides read TGTGCCAGCAGCGGGGGGACAGGGAAGTACTATGGCTACACCTTC. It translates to CASSGGTGKYYGYTF. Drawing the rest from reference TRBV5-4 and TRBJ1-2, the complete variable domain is ETGVTQSPTHLIKTRGQQVTLRCSSQSGHNTVSWYQQALGQGPQFIFQYYREEENGRGNFPPRFSGLQFPNYSSELNVNALELDDSALYLCASSGGTGKYYGYTFGSGTRLTVV.

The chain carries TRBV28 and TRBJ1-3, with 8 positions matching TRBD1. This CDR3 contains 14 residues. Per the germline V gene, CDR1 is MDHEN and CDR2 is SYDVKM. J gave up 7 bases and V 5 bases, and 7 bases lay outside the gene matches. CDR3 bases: TGTGCCAGCAGTGTGGACAGGGTGGGGAACACCATATATTTT. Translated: CASSVDRVGNTIYF. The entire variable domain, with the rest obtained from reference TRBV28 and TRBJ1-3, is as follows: DVKVTQSSRYLVKRTGEKVFLECVQDMDHENMFWYRQDPGLGLRLIYFSYDVKMKEKGDIPEGYSVSREKKERFSLILESASTNQTSMYLCASSVDRVGNTIYFGEGSWLTVV.

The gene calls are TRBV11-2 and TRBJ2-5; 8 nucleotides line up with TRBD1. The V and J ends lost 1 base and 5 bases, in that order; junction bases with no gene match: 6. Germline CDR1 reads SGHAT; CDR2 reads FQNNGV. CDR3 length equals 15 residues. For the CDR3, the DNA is TGTGCCAGCAGCTTAGGACAGGGGAGGTTGGAGACCCAGTACTTC. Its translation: CASSLGQGRLETQYF.

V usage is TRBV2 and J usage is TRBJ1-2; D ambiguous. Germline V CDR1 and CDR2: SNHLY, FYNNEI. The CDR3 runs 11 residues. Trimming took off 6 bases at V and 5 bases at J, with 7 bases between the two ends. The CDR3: CASRGEYGYTF. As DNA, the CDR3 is TGTGCCAGCAGGGGAGAGTATGGCTACACCTTC.

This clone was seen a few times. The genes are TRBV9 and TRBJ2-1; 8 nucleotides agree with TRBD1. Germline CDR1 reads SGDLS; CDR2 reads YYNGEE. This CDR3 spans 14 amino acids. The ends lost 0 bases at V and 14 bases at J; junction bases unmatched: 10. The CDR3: CASSVGAGGVSEFF. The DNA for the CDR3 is TGTGCCAGCAGCGTAGGCGCAGGGGGCGTTTCCGAGTTCTTC.

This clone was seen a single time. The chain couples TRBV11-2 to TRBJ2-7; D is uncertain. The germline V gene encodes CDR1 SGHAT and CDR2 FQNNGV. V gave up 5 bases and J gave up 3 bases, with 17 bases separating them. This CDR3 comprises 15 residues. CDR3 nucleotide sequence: TGTGCCAGCAGCCGCTTTGGTGGCATGAACTACGAGCAGTACTTC. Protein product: CASSRFGGMNYEQYF.